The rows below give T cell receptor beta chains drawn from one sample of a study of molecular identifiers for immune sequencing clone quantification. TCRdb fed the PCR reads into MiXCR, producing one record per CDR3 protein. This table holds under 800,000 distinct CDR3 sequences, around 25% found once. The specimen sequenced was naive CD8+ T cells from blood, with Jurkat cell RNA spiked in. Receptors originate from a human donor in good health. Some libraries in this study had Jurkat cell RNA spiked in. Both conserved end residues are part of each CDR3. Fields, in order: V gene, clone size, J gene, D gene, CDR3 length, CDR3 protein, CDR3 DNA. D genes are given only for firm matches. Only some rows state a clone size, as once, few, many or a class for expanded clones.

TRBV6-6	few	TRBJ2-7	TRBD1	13	CASSDFSPGTGYF	TGTGCCAGCAGTGACTTTTCCCCCGGGACAGGCTACTTC
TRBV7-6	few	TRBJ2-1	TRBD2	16	CASSLSSSGGYNEQFF	TGTGCCAGCAGCTTATCGTCCAGCGGGGGGTACAATGAGCAGTTCTTC
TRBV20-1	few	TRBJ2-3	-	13	CSARGAYTDTQYF	TGCAGTGCTAGAGGGGCCTACACAGATACGCAGTATTTT
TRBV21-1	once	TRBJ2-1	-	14	CASYPPPSGNEQLF	TGTGCCAGCTACCCCCCCCCTAGCGGGAATGAGCAGCTCTTC
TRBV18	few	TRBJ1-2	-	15	CASSPPREETYGYTF	TGTGCCAGCTCACCACCGAGGGAGGAGACCTATGGCTACACCTTC
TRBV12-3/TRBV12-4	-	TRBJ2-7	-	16	CASTLPDRDPSYEQYF	TGTGCCAGCACCCTCCCCGATAGGGACCCCTCCTACGAGCAGTACTTC
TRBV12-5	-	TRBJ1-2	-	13	CASGLPTSLSYTF	TGTGCTAGTGGTCTCCCGACGTCTTTGAGCTACACCTTC
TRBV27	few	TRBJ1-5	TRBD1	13	CASRPTGWQPQHF	TGTGCCAGCAGACCGACAGGGTGGCAGCCCCAGCATTTT
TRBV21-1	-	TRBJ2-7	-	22	CASSKPGQGILAPNLSSYEQYF	TGTGCCAGCAGCAAACCTGGACAGGGCATCCTGGCTCCGAATCTTAGCTCCTACGAGCAGTACTTC
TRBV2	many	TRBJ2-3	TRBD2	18	CASSEFTGTSGGTDTQYF	TGTGCCAGCAGTGAGTTTACTGGGACTAGCGGAGGCACAGATACGCAGTATTTT
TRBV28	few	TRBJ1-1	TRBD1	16	CASSLTDGQGYTEAFF	TGTGCCAGCAGTTTGACCGACGGACAGGGCTACACTGAAGCTTTCTTT